There are a few counts of the clone carrying this TCR beta chain. Antigen unknown. The CDR3 extends over 14 amino acids. Germline-derived CDR1 and CDR2 are SGHDT and YYEEEE. V was shortened by 2 bases and J by 0 bases, with 9 bases between the two germline ends. The data derive from a study of T-cell memory formation after mild COVID-19. Whole-study context: Most TCR clusters belonged to a single donor.

With constant-segment primers, 5'RACE yielded cDNA libraries of TCR alpha and TCR beta that carried sample barcodes and UMIs. TCRdb analysed the 5' RACE reads with MiXCR anew, one entry per CDR3 protein. The table includes 250,000 to 350,000 distinct CDR3 sequences, approximately 19% detected once. General observations from the study: Researchers could not confirm that second-wave clones peaking on day 37 targeted SARS-CoV-2.

The clonotype comes from a man aged 18 to 30 who had mild COVID-19 (a few samples of this study predate the infection). Cell type and time point are not known. The material sequenced was PBMCs or a T cell subset sorted from them (not recorded which). The chain joins TRBV5-6 to TRBJ2-7; D gene unclear. In DNA, the CDR3 is TGTGCCAGCAGCTTTTACGGAACCTCCTACGAGCAGTACGTC. Encoded protein: CASSFYGTSYEQYV.